This is a list of T cell receptor beta chains from one sample in a study of T cells in pancreatic ductal adenocarcinoma. Profiling relied on immunoSEQ multiplex PCR, and the TCRdb table lists in-frame clones only, not all of them. The sample has under 30,000 clones, approximately 94% seen once; the top ten hold 2.2%. The sample taken for sequencing was PBMCs. These receptors were taken from a human donor with pancreatic ductal adenocarcinoma. CDR3s leave out the opening cysteine and the closing phenylalanine or tryptophan. Not all rows give a size; the values are once, few, many and, for expanded clones, a class.

TRBJ1-4	NA	TRBV12-5	13	ASGPWQGANEKLF
TRBJ2-3	NA	TRBV2	12	ASSSTSGTDTQY
TRBJ1-5	NA	TRBV7-9	16	ASSLWTGAWGSNQPQH
TRBJ2-3	NA	TRBV20-1	9	SARLSRTQY
TRBJ1-1	few	TRBV10-3	11	AISVTANTEAF
TRBJ2-4	few	TRBV14	14	ASSQEVGGAKNIQY
TRBJ2-7	NA	TRBV19	12	ASSMDRGRAEQY
TRBJ1-1	NA	TRBV19	11	AGRDRGGSEAF
TRBJ1-5	NA	TRBV28	13	ASSSGGTGNQPQH
TRBJ1-2	NA	TRBV6-5	13	ASSSRDDWGGGYT
TRBJ1-1	NA	TRBV19	14	ASRPRFWRMNTEAF
TRBJ1-1	NA	TRBV14	12	ASARAGMNTEAF
TRBJ2-3	NA	TRBV7-2	13	ASSPLAGGPDTQY
TRBJ2-7	NA	TRBV7-2	12	ASSFGGAIYEQY
TRBJ2-7	NA	TRBV11-3	11	ASSQGQGYEQY
TRBJ1-5	NA	TRBV7-2	14	ASSPRSQGTGQPQH
TRBJ2-6	NA	TRBV28	12	ASSLTSGANVLT
TRBJ1-2	once	TRBV11-2	11	ASSLDRTRGYT
TRBJ1-2	NA	TRBV7-2	12	ASSLGTGNYGYT
TRBJ2-1	NA	TRBV10-2	10	ASVGQNNEQF
TRBJ2-7	NA	TRBV15	12	ATSRGLAGAEQY
TRBJ2-5	NA	TRBV30	10	AWMGPQETQY
TRBJ2-3	NA	TRBV5-1	12	ASSPGDYTDTQY
TRBJ2-1	NA	TRBV5-4	14	ASSPRGAGGYNEQF
TRBJ2-7	NA	TRBV7-2	13	ASSLDWASSYEQY
TRBJ2-6	once	TRBV9	15	ASSVAPWEAGANVLT
TRBJ2-1	NA	TRBV9	18	ASSPTRGLAGESTRNEQF
TRBJ1-2	NA	TRBV6-5	10	ASSWRGDGYT
TRBJ1-3	NA	TRBV7-6	15	ASSLVEGPRVGNTIY
TRBJ1-1	NA	TRBV7-2	14	ASSLGGRNLNTEAF
TRBJ1-1	once	TRBV5-5	11	ASSFAVNTEAF
TRBJ2-1	NA	TRBV18	13	ASSPRGASYNEQF
TRBJ2-7	NA	TRBV5-1	10	ASSQTIYEQY
TRBJ2-6	NA	TRBV11-2	15	ASSHRGGKRVANVLT
TRBJ2-3	NA	TRBV6-5	12	ASSPGQGPDTQY
TRBJ1-2	few	TRBV25-1	14	ASSDKNGLANYGYT
TRBJ1-2	NA	TRBV28	15	ATTYRDRRPTNYGYT
TRBJ2-1	NA	TRBV7-2	14	ASSPQGAGVYNEQF
TRBJ2-3	NA	TRBV19	13	ASSMWGRLTDTQY
TRBJ1-3	NA	TRBV5-4	13	ASSSTGGGGNTIY
TRBJ2-1	NA	TRBV4-2	15	ASSQKGTSGIYNEQF
TRBJ1-2	NA	TRBV27	13	ASSAAVSASYGYT
TRBJ1-1	NA	TRBV2	12	ASSRQGLNTEAF
TRBJ2-7	NA	TRBV6-6	12	ASSYGDGSYEQY
TRBJ1-2	NA	TRBV29-1	13	SVDSGSLANYGYT
TRBJ1-1	NA	TRBV5-1	12	ASRLGQGNTEAF